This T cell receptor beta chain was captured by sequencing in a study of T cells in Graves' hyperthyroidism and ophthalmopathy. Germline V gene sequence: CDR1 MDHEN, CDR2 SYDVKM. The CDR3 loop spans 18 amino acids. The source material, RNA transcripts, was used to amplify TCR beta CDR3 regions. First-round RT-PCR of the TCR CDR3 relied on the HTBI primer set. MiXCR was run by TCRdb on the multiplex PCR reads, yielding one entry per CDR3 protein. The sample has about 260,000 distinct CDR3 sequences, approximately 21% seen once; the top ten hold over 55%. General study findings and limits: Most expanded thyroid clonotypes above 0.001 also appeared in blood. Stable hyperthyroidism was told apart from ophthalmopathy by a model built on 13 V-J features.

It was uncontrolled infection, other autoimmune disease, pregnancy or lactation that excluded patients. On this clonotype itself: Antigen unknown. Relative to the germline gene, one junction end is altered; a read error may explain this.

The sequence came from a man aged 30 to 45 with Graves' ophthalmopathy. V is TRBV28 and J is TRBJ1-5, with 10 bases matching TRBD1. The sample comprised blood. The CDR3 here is CASGLLGDRGVVNQPQHF. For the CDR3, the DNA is TGTGCCAGCGGTTTATTAGGGGACAGGGGCGTCGTCAATCAGCCCCAGCATTTT. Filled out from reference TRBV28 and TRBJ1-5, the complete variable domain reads DVKVTQSSRYLVKRTGEKVFLECVQDMDHENMFWYRQDPGLGLRLIYFSYDVKMKEKGDIPEGYSVSREKKERFSLILESASTNQTSMYLCASGLLGDRGVVNQPQHFGDGTRLSIL.